A single sample gave rise to the 21 T cell receptor beta chains below, sequenced in a study of T cells in Graves' hyperthyroidism and ophthalmopathy. Amplification yielded TCR beta CDR3 regions, with RNA transcripts as the source. Researchers ran a first-round RT-PCR on the TCR CDR3 using the HTBI primer set. Using its own MiXCR run on the multiplex PCR reads, TCRdb lists one record per CDR3 protein. The sample lists around 520,000 distinct CDR3 sequences, roughly an eighth seen once, with less than 20% in the top ten. The sequencing sample was made of blood. The receptors stem from a woman under 30 with Graves' hyperthyroidism.

This sequence joins TRBV20-1 and TRBJ2-3; weak D call: TRBD2 (5 bases). The CDR3 runs 13 residues. Germline CDR1 and CDR2: DFQATT and SNEGSKA (reference sequence). Trimming stripped 4 bases from V and 6 bases from J, with 14 bases between. The CDR3 here is CSAKDSPPDTQYF. The CDR3 bases are TGCAGTGCTAAGGACTCACCCCCGGATACGCAGTATTTT.

This clonotype has a count of ten or more. The V gene is TRBV20-1, the J gene TRBJ1-1, with 9 bases matching TRBD1. This CDR3 comprises 14 residues. V lost 5 bases and J lost 4; bases outside the gene matches: 8. The germline CDR1 and CDR2 sequences are DFQATT and SNEGSKA (reference sequence). CDR3 in DNA: TGCAGTGCTCCGGATGGGACAGGGACCACTGAAGCTTTCTTT. This translates into CSAPDGTGTTEAFF.

This clonotype came up a few times. The rearrangement uses TRBV19 and TRBJ2-1; no clear D. Looked up from germline, CDR1 is LNHDA and CDR2 is SQIVND (reference sequence). The CDR3 is made up of 15 amino acids. Trimming took 3 bases from V and 2 from J, leaving 11 bases between them. CDR3 loop: CASSINAVPYNEQFF. The CDR3 DNA reads TGTGCCAGTAGTATTAACGCGGTCCCCTACAATGAGCAGTTCTTC.

This clonotype came up many times. The chain joins TRBV20-1 to TRBJ1-2, with 10 bases aligning to TRBD1. Germline CDR1 is DFQATT and CDR2 is SNEGSKA (reference sequence). V was pared by 6 bases and J by 2 bases, with 9 bases of the junction left unmatched. The CDR3 spans 15 residues. The CDR3 here is CSAKTGTGENYGYTF. The CDR3 nucleotides are TGCAGTGCAAAGACCGGGACAGGGGAGAACTATGGCTACACCTTC.

Points on this clonotype: The junction shows a germline mismatch at one end, possibly a read error. The V call is TRBV6-1, the J call TRBJ1-3, with TRBD1 as a possible D gene (5 bases). The CDR3 is 16 residues long. CDR1 and CDR2 (germline): MNHNS, SASEGT. This CDR3 is CAGSELQASSGNTIYF. CDR3 sequence (DNA): TGTGCCGGCAGTGAATTACAGGCTAGCTCTGGAAACACCATATATTTT.

This clonotype showed up many times. This chain links TRBV27 with TRBJ2-1; D not resolved. V dropped 0 bases and J dropped 5 bases, with 8 bases sitting between them. The CDR3 has 14 amino acids. Per the germline V gene, CDR1 is MNHEY and CDR2 is SMNVEV (reference sequence). The CDR3 loop reads CASSLSAADNEQFF. The CDR3 DNA reads as TGTGCCAGCAGTTTATCTGCGGCCGACAATGAGCAGTTCTTC.

This clonotype was observed at least ten times. CDR3 loop: CASSPGTSNEQFF. The CDR3 coding sequence is TGTGCCAGCAGCCCCGGGACTTCCAATGAGCAGTTCTTC. This chain connects TRBV11-3 to TRBJ2-1; tentatively, D is TRBD2 (6 bases). The V and J ends lost 5 bases and 6 bases respectively, with 11 bases between them. Germline CDR1 SGHNT, CDR2 YENEEA. The CDR3 length is 13 residues. The whole variable domain, remainder taken from reference TRBV11-3 and TRBJ2-1, is EAGVVQSPRYKIIEKKQPVAFWCNPISGHNTLYWYLQNLGQGPELLIRYENEEAVDDSQLPKDRFSAERLKGVDSTLKIQPAELGDSAVYLCASSPGTSNEQFFGPGTRLTVL.

With regard to this clonotype: This may arise from a read error, as a much more abundant clone is one base away. The J gene is TRBJ1-3, the V gene TRBV30; D is perhaps TRBD1 (6 bases). Germline values: CDR1 GTSNPN, CDR2 SVGIG (reference sequence). The CDR3 totals 15 residues. The CDR3 here is CAWGVISGAGNTIYF. In DNA form, the CDR3 reads TGTGCCTGGGGTGTAATATCAGGGGCTGGAAACACCATATATTTT.

This clonotype was counted many times. The chain couples TRBV7-9 to TRBJ2-1; D perhaps matches TRBD2 (6 bases). This CDR3 is built from 15 residues. Germline CDR1 SEHNR, CDR2 FQNEAQ (reference sequence). The V gene lost 4 bases and the J gene lost 4 bases, with 14 bases spanning the gap. CDR3 in amino acids: CASSSEGRGYNEQFF. CDR3 bases: TGTGCCAGCAGCTCCGAGGGGCGGGGTTACAATGAGCAGTTCTTC.

In its sample, this clonotype was seen many times. The chain joins TRBV6-1 to TRBJ1-2; TRBD1 agrees at 11 bases. The length of the CDR3 is 15 residues. The ends lost 5 bases at V and 6 bases at J; junction bases unmatched: 8. The V gene's germline CDR1 is MNHNS and CDR2 SASEGT. CDR3 residues: CASSHRDRGLNGYTF. The CDR3, as DNA: TGTGCCAGCAGTCACCGGGACAGGGGGTTGAATGGCTACACCTTC.

This clonotype was picked up many times. The V and J genes are TRBV19 and TRBJ1-1, with 10 nucleotides matching TRBD1. The V segment lost 6 bases and the J segment 6 bases; nucleotides outside the gene matches: 10. Germline V gene lookup returns CDR1 LNHDA and CDR2 SQIVND (reference sequence). The CDR3 has 15 residues. The CDR3 sequence: CASRPGTGVAAEAFF. The CDR3 nucleotides are TGTGCCAGTAGGCCGGGGACAGGGGTTGCGGCTGAAGCTTTCTTT.

This clonotype has at least ten counts. The gene calls are TRBV20-1 and TRBJ2-1; 13 bases match TRBD2. V lost 6 bases, J lost 7 bases, and 3 bases stayed unmatched. CDR1 and CDR2 from the germline V gene are DFQATT and SNEGSKA (reference sequence). The CDR3 runs 13 residues. CDR3 sequence: CSARTSGRNEQFF. The CDR3 nucleotides are TGCAGTGCCAGGACTAGCGGGAGAAATGAGCAGTTCTTC.

The CDR3 spells CSAPDPELQNYGYTF. CDR3 coding DNA: TGCAGCGCACCGGATCCCGAATTACAGAACTATGGCTACACCTTC. This chain uses TRBV29-1 with TRBJ1-2; D is ambiguous. V shed 7 bases and J shed 2 bases, with 20 bases lying between them. Per germline, CDR1 SQVTM and CDR2 ANQGSEA. The length of the CDR3 is 15 residues.

This clonotype occurred many times. The genes are TRBV27 and TRBJ2-7, with 13 nucleotides matching TRBD2. In germline, CDR1 is MNHEY, CDR2 SMNVEV (reference sequence). V was clipped by 8 bases and J by 6 bases; unmatched bases: 10. The CDR3 is 15 amino acids. The CDR3 DNA follows: TGTGCCAGCCGGTTCGGACTAGCGGGGGCAGGCGAGCAGTACTTC. Amino acids: CASRFGLAGAGEQYF.

This chain links TRBV20-1 with TRBJ2-1; 9 bases agree with TRBD2. Judging by the DNA end, TRBJ2-7 fits better; the J call may be wrong. In germline, CDR1 is DFQATT, CDR2 SNEGSKA (reference sequence). There are 13 residues in the CDR3. The CDR3 coding sequence is TGCAGTGCTAAAGCGGGAGGATACGATGAGCAGTACTTC. The encoded protein is CSAKAGGYDEQYF.

V is TRBV20-1 and J is TRBJ1-6; perhaps TRBD1 as D (6 bases). With 0 bases removed from V and 7 bases from J, the gap between germline ends came to 19 bases. Germline-derived CDR1 and CDR2 are DFQATT and SNEGSKA (reference sequence). This CDR3 has 17 residues. This CDR3 reads CSARDEGRGALNSPLHF. The CDR3 DNA reads TGCAGTGCTAGAGATGAGGGTCGGGGGGCCCTCAATTCACCCCTCCACTTT.

This clonotype was counted at least ten times. The rearrangement uses TRBV28 and TRBJ2-1, with 8 nucleotides matching TRBD1. With V trimmed by 6 bases and J by 2 bases, 9 bases remained unmatched. The CDR3 has 16 amino acids. Germline assignment: CDR1 MDHEN and CDR2 SYDVKM. The CDR3 region has the DNA TGTGCCAGCAGCCACGGACAGGGAGGACCCTACAATGAGCAGTTCTTC. This codes for CASSHGQGGPYNEQFF.

This clonotype was seen repeatedly, ten times or more. The chain carries TRBV11-2 and TRBJ2-7, with D uncertain. V gave up 4 bases and J gave up 6 bases, with 7 bases separating them. The CDR3 runs to 11 residues. Germline V lookup: CDR1 SGHAT, CDR2 FQNNGV. The DNA of the CDR3 is TGTGCCAGCAGCTCCCCCCGCGAGCAGTACTTC. Protein: CASSSPREQYF.

This clonotype has ten or more counts. The J gene is TRBJ2-1, the V gene TRBV11-1, with a tentative D call TRBD2 (6 bases). V was clipped by 3 bases and J by 12 bases, with 15 bases between them. CDR3 length: 13 residues. Germline CDR1 is SGHAT and CDR2 is FQDESV (reference sequence). The CDR3 region is CASSFYGLSGQFF. CDR3 DNA sequence: TGTGCCAGCAGCTTTTATGGACTATCGGGGCAGTTCTTC.

Of note for this clonotype: This may arise from a read error, as a much more abundant clone is one base away. This chain joins TRBV6-4 and TRBJ2-1, with TRBD2 as a possible D gene (5 bases). With the DNA end fitting TRBJ2-7 better, the J assignment may be wrong. There are 14 residues in the CDR3. Germline V gives CDR1 MRHNA, CDR2 SNTAGT. The CDR3 DNA reads as TGTGCCAGCAGTTACACCCGACGAGCGGATGAGCAGTACTTC. Its translation is CASSYTRRADEQYF.

This clonotype occurred a few times. The rearrangement joins TRBV20-1 to TRBJ2-2, with 11 bases that match TRBD2. Germline CDR1 is DFQATT and CDR2 is SNEGSKA (reference sequence). This CDR3 is built from 18 residues. Losses at the gene ends were 6 bases for V and 1 base for J; bases not matched to a gene: 13. The CDR3 reads CSASSGTSGAGNTGELFF. DNA for the CDR3: TGCAGTGCAAGCAGCGGGACTAGCGGAGCGGGGAACACCGGGGAGCTGTTTTTT.